The rows below give T cell receptor beta chains drawn from one sample of a study of T cell repertoires in cytomegalovirus infection. Antigens of these TCRs are unknown. TCRdb recomputed calls from the reads with MiXCR, one row per CDR3 protein. The repertoire consists of roughly 920,000 distinct CDR3 sequences, with roughly 30% occurring once and the leading ten covering over 12%. Sequencing was performed on cultured CD8+ T cells from PBMCs, taken from culture after CMV antigen stimulation. The receptors originated from a human donor in good health (CMV status not recorded). Some clones in this sample may be carry-over from other donors' samples. Both conserved end residues are part of each CDR3. Each record gives: CDR3 length, D gene, J gene, V gene, clone size, CDR3 DNA, CDR3 protein. A D gene is named only where the DNA matches it firmly. Size is omitted from some rows. Given values are once, few, many or a class for expanded clones.

cdr3_length: 13; d_call: -; j_call: TRBJ1-2; v_call: TRBV24-1; clone_size: once; cdr3_nt: TGTGCCACCAGTGATTTGGACCTCCACGGCTACACCTTC; cdr3_aa: CATSDLDLHGYTF
cdr3_length: 15; d_call: TRBD2; j_call: TRBJ2-3; v_call: TRBV6-5; clone_size: few; cdr3_nt: TGTGCCAGCTTGGGACTAGCGGGGGACACAGATACGCAGTATTTT; cdr3_aa: CASLGLAGDTDTQYF
cdr3_length: 16; d_call: -; j_call: TRBJ1-2; v_call: TRBV10-3; clone_size: -; cdr3_nt: TGTGCCACAAACAGGGCCGACCGAGCTCCACCGTGGGGCTACACCTTC; cdr3_aa: CATNRADRAPPWGYTF
cdr3_length: 13; d_call: -; j_call: TRBJ2-5; v_call: TRBV7-6; clone_size: many; cdr3_nt: TGTGCCAGCAGCTCAAACAGGGCTGAGACCCAGTACTTC; cdr3_aa: CASSSNRAETQYF
cdr3_length: 17; d_call: -; j_call: TRBJ1-2; v_call: TRBV2; clone_size: few; cdr3_nt: TGTGCCAGCAGTGGGTCTGCATACAGCGGGGAGGGTTACGGCTACACCTTC; cdr3_aa: CASSGSAYSGEGYGYTF
cdr3_length: 14; d_call: -; j_call: TRBJ1-4; v_call: TRBV4-3; clone_size: -; cdr3_nt: TGCGCCAGCAGCCAGGAGAGACAGAATGAAAAACTGTTTTTT; cdr3_aa: CASSQERQNEKLFF
cdr3_length: 14; d_call: -; j_call: TRBJ2-7; v_call: TRBV7-6; clone_size: few; cdr3_nt: TGTGCCAGCAGCCCCTCGGGACACTACTACGAGCAGTACTTC; cdr3_aa: CASSPSGHYYEQYF
cdr3_length: 16; d_call: -; j_call: TRBJ2-3; v_call: TRBV4-1; clone_size: -; cdr3_nt: TGCGCCAGCAGCCATCCCTTGGAGACTAGCACAGATACGCAGTATTTT; cdr3_aa: CASSHPLETSTDTQYF
cdr3_length: 14; d_call: TRBD2; j_call: TRBJ2-1; v_call: TRBV7-3; clone_size: many; cdr3_nt: TGTGCCAGCAGCCCTAGCGGGGGGGCGGGAGAGCAGTTCTTC; cdr3_aa: CASSPSGGAGEQFF
cdr3_length: 16; d_call: TRBD1; j_call: TRBJ2-3; v_call: TRBV5-4; clone_size: -; cdr3_nt: TGTGCCAGCAGCTTGGTCGGGACAGGGGCCACAGATACGCAGTATTTT; cdr3_aa: CASSLVGTGATDTQYF
cdr3_length: 14; d_call: -; j_call: TRBJ1-5; v_call: TRBV6-6; clone_size: -; cdr3_nt: TGTGCCAGCAGTTTTAGGTCGGTCAATCAGCCCCAGCATTTT; cdr3_aa: CASSFRSVNQPQHF
cdr3_length: 14; d_call: -; j_call: TRBJ2-1; v_call: TRBV6-1; clone_size: -; cdr3_nt: TGTGCCACCCGGGTGAGGGGGGCATACAATGAGCAGTTCTTC; cdr3_aa: CATRVRGAYNEQFF
cdr3_length: 14; d_call: -; j_call: TRBJ1-2; v_call: TRBV7-9; clone_size: -; cdr3_nt: TGTGCCAACAGCTTCGGGACGGACTACTATGGCTACACCTTC; cdr3_aa: CANSFGTDYYGYTF
cdr3_length: 15; d_call: -; j_call: TRBJ1-1; v_call: TRBV4-1; clone_size: -; cdr3_nt: TGCGCCAGCAGCCAAGAGGATCAAGGGGGAACTGAAGCTTTCTTT; cdr3_aa: CASSQEDQGGTEAFF
cdr3_length: 14; d_call: -; j_call: TRBJ2-1; v_call: TRBV7-9; clone_size: many; cdr3_nt: TGTGCCAGCAGCTTAGGGGACTTTTACAATGAGCAGTTCTTC; cdr3_aa: CASSLGDFYNEQFF
cdr3_length: 14; d_call: -; j_call: TRBJ2-1; v_call: TRBV7-2; clone_size: -; cdr3_nt: TGTGCCAGCAGCTTAGTCCCGGGGAGCAATGAGCAGTTCTTC; cdr3_aa: CASSLVPGSNEQFF
cdr3_length: 15; d_call: TRBD1; j_call: TRBJ2-5; v_call: TRBV27; clone_size: -; cdr3_nt: TGTGCCAGCAGTCAAGGGACAGGGGCGGGCGAGACCCAGTACTTC; cdr3_aa: CASSQGTGAGETQYF
cdr3_length: 15; d_call: TRBD1; j_call: TRBJ2-2; v_call: TRBV4-3; clone_size: -; cdr3_nt: TGCGCCAGCAGCGTTCCCGGGACAGGGAACCGGGAGCTGTTTTTT; cdr3_aa: CASSVPGTGNRELFF
cdr3_length: 18; d_call: -; j_call: TRBJ2-5; v_call: TRBV6-2/TRBV6-3; clone_size: -; cdr3_nt: TGTGCCAGCAGTTACTCGAACGGGTTCTTTTACGGGCAAGAGACCCAGTACTTC; cdr3_aa: CASSYSNGFFYGQETQYF
cdr3_length: 18; d_call: TRBD2; j_call: TRBJ2-1; v_call: TRBV19; clone_size: -; cdr3_nt: TGTGCCAGTAGTATACGTCCCCACACCGTTCTAGCGGACAATGAGCAGTTCTTC; cdr3_aa: CASSIRPHTVLADNEQFF
cdr3_length: 14; d_call: -; j_call: TRBJ2-1; v_call: TRBV20-1; clone_size: -; cdr3_nt: TGCAGTGCTAGGTCGGGGGGCGACTACAATGAGCAGTTCTTC; cdr3_aa: CSARSGGDYNEQFF
cdr3_length: 15; d_call: TRBD1; j_call: TRBJ2-1; v_call: TRBV7-9; clone_size: -; cdr3_nt: TGTGCCAGCAGCTGTGGACAGGGGGCGGGAAATGAGCAGTTCTTC; cdr3_aa: CASSCGQGAGNEQFF
cdr3_length: 16; d_call: -; j_call: TRBJ1-5; v_call: TRBV7-2; clone_size: few; cdr3_nt: TGTGCCAGCAGCTTAGGATCCTTGGCTTATTATCAGCCCCAGCATTTT; cdr3_aa: CASSLGSLAYYQPQHF
cdr3_length: 17; d_call: -; j_call: TRBJ1-5; v_call: TRBV28; clone_size: -; cdr3_nt: TGTGCCAGCAGTTTGGTGCCAGCCCCTTATAGCAATCAGCCCCAGCATTTT; cdr3_aa: CASSLVPAPYSNQPQHF
cdr3_length: 16; d_call: TRBD1; j_call: TRBJ2-1; v_call: TRBV29-1; clone_size: few; cdr3_nt: TGCAGCGTTGAAGGGGGGACAGGGCTGAACTACAATGAGCAGTTCTTC; cdr3_aa: CSVEGGTGLNYNEQFF